This T cell receptor beta chain was retrieved from a study of blood T cells in healthy people across ages (dated by TCRdb to between 2014 and 2016). General notes on the study: Template switching captured roughly one uniquely barcoded TCR beta cDNA molecule per two T cells in model experiments. The donors were divided into four age groups: young (average approximately 16 years), middle-aged (approximately 42), aged (around 67) and long-lived (roughly 86). Using deep sequencing normalized with unique cDNA molecular identifiers, the study measured how TCR beta repertoire diversity changes with age. For two donors (one aged 18 to 29 and one aged 80 or older), the study analyzed two additional independent replicas of 1 million unique cDNA reads from the same blood draw. The full study reports these points: As age increased, observed TCR beta diversity per million T cells dropped in a roughly linear way, and a significant reduction was already evident by age 40. Bulk unsorted PBMC profiling prevented conclusive comparison of naive and antigen-experienced compartments. Compared with the aged group, more naive CD4+ T cells, fewer expanded clones and increased TCR diversity were shown by the long-lived group, suggesting age selection. Estimates of total diversity based on one million sequenced T cells were considered lower bounds and underestimates. Because donor CMV infection status was unknown, age-related changes in expanded clonotypes were potentially confounded. There was a strong correlation between observed TCR beta diversity and the percentage of naive T cells measured by flow cytometry.

Measured from the cysteine to the phenylalanine, the CDR3 is 16 residues long. The kept DNA is CDR3 alone, 48 bases in frame from the first base. Trimming at the junction amounts to 3 bases on V and 9 bases on J, and the germline ends lie 18 bases apart. CDR1 and CDR2 (SGHTA, FQGNSA) derive from the germline V gene. Systemically healthy Caucasian individuals from Russia, about 38 in total and aged roughly 6 to 100 years, were included as donors. Approximately 9.3 milliliters of peripheral blood were collected from each donor into EDTA-treated Vacutainer tubes. Ficoll-Paque density-gradient centrifugation was used to isolate PBMCs, with at least 6.5 million obtained per sample. Trizol reagent was used to extract total RNA from the PBMCs, yielding at least 6 micrograms per sample. For every donor, an aliquot of PBMCs went through flow cytometry to measure the percentages of naive CD45RAhigh/CD27high T cells.

This clonotype was seen a handful of times. Its antigen target is currently unknown. Per-nucleotide qualities are absent, and no much larger clonotype sits a single base away. Library creation used 5' RACE. Sequencing took place on an Illumina HiSeq 2500. The second PCR ran for roughly 7 to 12 cycles and used a J-beta primer mix along with a sample-barcoded 5' primer. A template-switch 5' adaptor carrying 12 random nucleotides introduced a unique molecular identifier onto each TCR beta cDNA molecule. Each sample yielded at least 2.5 million CDR3-containing paired-end reads. The Mint cDNA synthesis kit, primed by a TRBC-specific oligonucleotide, was used to synthesize first-strand cDNA from all RNA. Following uracil-DNA glycosylase treatment, a first 18-cycle PCR with universal primers M1SS and BC2_uni_R was performed on all cDNA. The authors processed their data as follows. For normalization, 1 million high-quality reads were randomly selected from each sample, with every read carrying a distinct molecular identifier. Reads sharing molecular identifiers were discarded rather than binned into consensus sequences. CDR3 identification, clonotype clustering and error correction used MiTCR with a Q25 quality threshold and the strictest error-elimination algorithm. A nonparametric unseen species model using Euler transformation provided a lower-bound estimate of total TCR beta diversity. TCRdb reran the public reads through fastp at Q25 and MiXCR, keeping productive beta chains. CDR3 protein sequences are deduplicated, and each keeps its most common genes and DNA. The V and J calls come from TCRdb's annotation, not from the publication. In this sample the table shows around 820,000 distinct CDR3 sequences, 20% to 25% of which occur a single time. Under 4.5% of the sample lies in the top ten.

The sample also formed part of further work on T cells of mothers and their children. Taken from the second paper: Nine systemically healthy Caucasian individuals served as donors, namely three mothers together with their six children. cDNA synthesis consumed the entire amount of extracted RNA, loaded at roughly 1.5 ug RNA in each 15 ul reaction. In the second PCR, the M1S primer added sample barcodes and 2-4 random nucleotides. Each mother yielded over 8.5 million TCR beta CDR3 reads and each child about 3 million reads. In both related and unrelated pairs, thymic selection shapes the output of TCR recombination in a similar way, with inherited differences having only a minor effect. Related mother-child pairs always showed normalized repertoire overlap that was slightly higher than in unrelated mother-child pairs, though the difference was never significant. No persistent microchimeric T cell clones were found, with a detection sensitivity of 80 to 100 clones per million clonotypes. In the study, deep NGS was used to compare the TCR beta repertoires of mothers and children, and features distinguishing related mother-child pairs from unrelated individuals were sought. Mothers averaged roughly 36 +/- 4 years of age and children averaged around 10 +/- 4 years. After adapter ligation was performed with NEBNext reagents, the libraries were sequenced on an Illumina HiSeq 2000 with 100+100 nt paired-end reads. To avoid cross-contamination, the mother libraries and the child libraries were prepared a month apart and sequenced in separate runs. Each donor had between about 450,000 and 2,300,000 distinct TCR beta clonotypes identified. Naive TCR beta clonotypes were estimated from low-frequency clonotypes matched to each donor's FACS-determined naive share, without sorting.

Recombination connected TRBV7-2 to TRBJ1-6; matching of 6 bases hints at TRBD1 as the D gene. This sequence was found in a boy aged 10-17 years in good health. The sequencing input was blood. The CDR3 region: CASSLASQGFRSPLHF. In nucleotides, the sequence is TGTGCCAGCAGCTTGGCCTCACAGGGATTCCGTTCACCCCTCCACTTT.